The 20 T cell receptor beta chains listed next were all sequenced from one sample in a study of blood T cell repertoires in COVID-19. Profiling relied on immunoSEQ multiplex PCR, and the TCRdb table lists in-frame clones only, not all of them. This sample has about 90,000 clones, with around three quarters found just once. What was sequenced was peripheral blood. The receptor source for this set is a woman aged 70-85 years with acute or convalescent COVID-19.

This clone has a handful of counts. In nucleotides, the CDR3 is TGTGCCAGCAGCCAATCGGACACCGGGGAGCTGTTTTTT. This sequence encodes CASSQSDTGELFF. The chain carries TRBV7-2 and TRBJ2-2; D gene uncertain. Per the germline V gene, CDR1 is SGHTA and CDR2 is FQGNSA. V was clipped by 5 bases and J by 3 bases, with 7 bases between them. This CDR3 spans 13 amino acids. The entire variable domain, with the rest obtained from reference TRBV7-2 and TRBJ2-2, is as follows: GAGVSQSPSNKVTEKGKDVELRCDPISGHTALYWYRQSLGQGLEFLIYFQGNSAPDKSGLPSDRFSAERTGGSVSTLTIQRTQQEDSAVYLCASSQSDTGELFFGEGSRLTVL.

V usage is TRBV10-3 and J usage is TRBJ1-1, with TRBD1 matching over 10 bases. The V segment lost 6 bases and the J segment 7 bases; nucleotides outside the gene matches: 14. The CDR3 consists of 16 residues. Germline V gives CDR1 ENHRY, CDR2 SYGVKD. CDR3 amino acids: CAIRSTGTGERSEAFF. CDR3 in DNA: TGTGCCATCAGATCAACCGGGACAGGGGAGCGCAGTGAAGCTTTCTTT.

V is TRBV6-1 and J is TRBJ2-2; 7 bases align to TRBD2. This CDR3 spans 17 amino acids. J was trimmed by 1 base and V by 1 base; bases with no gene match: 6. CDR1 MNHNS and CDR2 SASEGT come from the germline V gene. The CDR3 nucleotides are TGTGCCAGCAGTGAAGTCCCCGGCGGGAGGAACACCGGGGAGCTGTTTTTT. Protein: CASSEVPGGRNTGELFF.

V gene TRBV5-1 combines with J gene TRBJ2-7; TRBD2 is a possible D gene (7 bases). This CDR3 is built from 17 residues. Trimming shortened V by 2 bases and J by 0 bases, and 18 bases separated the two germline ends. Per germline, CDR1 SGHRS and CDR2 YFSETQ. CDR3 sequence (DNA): TGCGCCAGCAGCTTTGTGCGGGGGCTCCACAACTCCTACGAGCAGTACTTC. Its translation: CASSFVRGLHNSYEQYF.

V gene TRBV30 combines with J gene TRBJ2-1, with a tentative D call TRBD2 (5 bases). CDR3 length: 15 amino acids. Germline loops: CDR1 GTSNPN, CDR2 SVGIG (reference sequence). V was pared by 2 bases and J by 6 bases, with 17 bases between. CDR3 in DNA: TGTGCCTGGAGTTCCGCGAATATTGGGAGCAATGAGCAGTTCTTC. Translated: CAWSSANIGSNEQFF.

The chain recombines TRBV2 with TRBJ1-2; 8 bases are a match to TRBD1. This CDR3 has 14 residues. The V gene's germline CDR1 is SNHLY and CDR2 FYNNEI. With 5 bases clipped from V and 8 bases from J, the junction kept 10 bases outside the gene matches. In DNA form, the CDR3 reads TGTGCCAGCAGTACTCGACAGGGGACGCGAGGCTACACCTTC. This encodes CASSTRQGTRGYTF.

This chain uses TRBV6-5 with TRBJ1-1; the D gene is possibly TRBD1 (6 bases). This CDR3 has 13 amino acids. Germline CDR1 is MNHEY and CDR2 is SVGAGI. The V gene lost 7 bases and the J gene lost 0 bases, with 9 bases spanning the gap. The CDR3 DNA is TGTGCCAGCACCCAGGGGCTGAACACTGAAGCTTTCTTT. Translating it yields CASTQGLNTEAFF.

This CDR3 is CASSAAGSGANVLTF. CDR3 DNA: TGTGCCAGCAGTGCGGCAGGGTCTGGGGCCAACGTCCTGACTTTC. This rearrangement joins TRBV28 to TRBJ2-6, with D possibly being TRBD1 (5 bases). V gave up 5 bases and J gave up 1 base, with 9 bases separating them. Germline V gives CDR1 MDHEN, CDR2 SYDVKM. The CDR3 contains 15 residues.

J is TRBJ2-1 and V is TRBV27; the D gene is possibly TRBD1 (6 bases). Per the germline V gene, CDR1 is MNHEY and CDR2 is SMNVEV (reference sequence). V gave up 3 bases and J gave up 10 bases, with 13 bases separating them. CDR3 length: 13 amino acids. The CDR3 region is CASSFTGYEEQFF. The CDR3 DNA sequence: TGTGCCAGCAGTTTTACAGGGTACGAGGAGCAGTTCTTC.

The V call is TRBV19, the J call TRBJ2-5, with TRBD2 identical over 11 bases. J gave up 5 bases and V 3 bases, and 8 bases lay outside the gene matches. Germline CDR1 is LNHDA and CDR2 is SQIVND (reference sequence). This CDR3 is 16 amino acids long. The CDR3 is CASSMTPPSGGETQYF. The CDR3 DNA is TGTGCCAGTAGTATGACCCCACCTAGCGGGGGGGAGACCCAGTACTTC.

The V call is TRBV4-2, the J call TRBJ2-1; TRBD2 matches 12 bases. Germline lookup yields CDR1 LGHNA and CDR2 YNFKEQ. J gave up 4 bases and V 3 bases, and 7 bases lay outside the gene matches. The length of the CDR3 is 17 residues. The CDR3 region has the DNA TGTGCCAGCAGCCATGCCCCCGGGACTAGCGGGTACAATGAGCAGTTCTTC. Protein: CASSHAPGTSGYNEQFF.

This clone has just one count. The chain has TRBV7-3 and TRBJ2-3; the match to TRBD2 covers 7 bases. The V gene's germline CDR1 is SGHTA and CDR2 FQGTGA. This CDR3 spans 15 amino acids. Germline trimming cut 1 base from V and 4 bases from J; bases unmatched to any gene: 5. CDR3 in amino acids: CASSLRDYWADTQYF. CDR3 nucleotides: TGTGCCAGCAGCTTAAGGGACTATTGGGCAGATACGCAGTATTTT. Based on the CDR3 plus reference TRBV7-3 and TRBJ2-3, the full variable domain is GAGVSQTPSNKVTEKGKYVELRCDPISGHTALYWYRQSLGQGPEFLIYFQGTGAADDSGLPNDRFFAVRPEGSVSTLKIQRTERGDSAVYLCASSLRDYWADTQYFGPGTRLTVL.

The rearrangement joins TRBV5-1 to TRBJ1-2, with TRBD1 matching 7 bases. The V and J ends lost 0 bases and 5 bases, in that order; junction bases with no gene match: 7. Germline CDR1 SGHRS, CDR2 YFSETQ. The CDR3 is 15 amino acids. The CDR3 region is CASSLEGGAYYGYTF. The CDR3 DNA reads TGCGCCAGCAGCTTGGAAGGGGGCGCCTATTATGGCTACACCTTC.

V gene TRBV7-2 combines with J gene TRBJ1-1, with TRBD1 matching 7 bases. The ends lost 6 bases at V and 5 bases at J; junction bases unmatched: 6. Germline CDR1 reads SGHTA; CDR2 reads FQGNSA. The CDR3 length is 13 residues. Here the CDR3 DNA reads TGTGCCAGCAGGGTAGGGGGCGCGACTGAAGCTTTCTTT. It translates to CASRVGGATEAFF.

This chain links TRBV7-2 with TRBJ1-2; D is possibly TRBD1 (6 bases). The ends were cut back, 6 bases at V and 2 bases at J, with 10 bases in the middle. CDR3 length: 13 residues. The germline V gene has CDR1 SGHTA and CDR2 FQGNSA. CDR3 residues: CASSPQGNYGYTF. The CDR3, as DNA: TGTGCCAGCAGTCCCCAGGGGAACTATGGCTACACCTTC.

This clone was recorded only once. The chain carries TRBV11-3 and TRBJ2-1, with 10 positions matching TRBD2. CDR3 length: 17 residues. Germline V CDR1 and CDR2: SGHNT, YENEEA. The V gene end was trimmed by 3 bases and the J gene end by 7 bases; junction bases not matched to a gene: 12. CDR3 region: CASSFRHSASGSNEQFF. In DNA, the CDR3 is TGTGCCAGCAGCTTTAGGCATTCGGCTAGCGGGAGTAATGAGCAGTTCTTC.

CDR3 protein: CASSYSGTGNTIYF. CDR3 DNA sequence: TGTGCCAGCAGTTACTCCGGGACAGGAAACACCATATATTTT. The chain recombines TRBV6-2 or TRBV6-3 with TRBJ1-3, with D perhaps TRBD1 (6 bases). Between the trimmed V and J ends, which lost 0 bases and 4 bases, there was a span of 7 bases. Germline assignment: CDR1 MNHEY and CDR2 SVGEGT. CDR3 length: 14 residues.

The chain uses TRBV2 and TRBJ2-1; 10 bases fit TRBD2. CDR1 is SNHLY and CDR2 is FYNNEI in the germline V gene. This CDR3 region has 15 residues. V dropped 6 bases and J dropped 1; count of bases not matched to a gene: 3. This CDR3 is CASRETSGSYNEQFF. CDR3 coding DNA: TGTGCCAGCAGGGAGACTAGCGGGTCCTACAATGAGCAGTTCTTC. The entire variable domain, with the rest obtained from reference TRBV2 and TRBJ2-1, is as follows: EPEVTQTPSHQVTQMGQEVILRCVPISNHLYFYWYRQILGQKVEFLVSFYNNEISEKSEIFDDQFSVERPDGSNFTLKIRSTKLEDSAMYFCASRETSGSYNEQFFGPGTRLTVL.

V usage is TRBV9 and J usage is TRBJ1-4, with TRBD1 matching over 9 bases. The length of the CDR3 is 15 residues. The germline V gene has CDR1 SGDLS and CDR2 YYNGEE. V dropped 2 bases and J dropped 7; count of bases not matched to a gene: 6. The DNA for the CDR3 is TGTGCCAGCAGCGTGGGTCCGGGACAGGGTGAAAAACTGTTTTTT. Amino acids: CASSVGPGQGEKLFF.

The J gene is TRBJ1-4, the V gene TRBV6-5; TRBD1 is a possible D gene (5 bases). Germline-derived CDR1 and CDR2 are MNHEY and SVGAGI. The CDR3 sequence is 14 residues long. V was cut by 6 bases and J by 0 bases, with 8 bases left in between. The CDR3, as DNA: TGTGCCAGCAGAATGACAGCAACTAATGAAAAACTGTTTTTT. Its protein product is CASRMTATNEKLFF.